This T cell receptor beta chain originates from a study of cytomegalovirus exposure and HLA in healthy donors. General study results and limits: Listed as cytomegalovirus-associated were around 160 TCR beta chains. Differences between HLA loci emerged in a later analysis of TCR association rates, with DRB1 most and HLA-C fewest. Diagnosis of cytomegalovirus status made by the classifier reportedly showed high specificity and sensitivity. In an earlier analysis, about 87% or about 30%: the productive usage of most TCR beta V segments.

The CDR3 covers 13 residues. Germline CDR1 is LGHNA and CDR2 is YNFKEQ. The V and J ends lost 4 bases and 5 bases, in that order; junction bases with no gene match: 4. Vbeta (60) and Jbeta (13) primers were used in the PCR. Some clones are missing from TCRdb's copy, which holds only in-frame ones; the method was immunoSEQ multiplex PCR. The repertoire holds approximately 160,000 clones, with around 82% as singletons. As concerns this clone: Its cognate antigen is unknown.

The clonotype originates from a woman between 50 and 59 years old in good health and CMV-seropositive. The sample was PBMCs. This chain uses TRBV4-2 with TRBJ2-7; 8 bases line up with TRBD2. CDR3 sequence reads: CASSPRGGDEQYF. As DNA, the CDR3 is TGTGCCAGCAGCCCACGGGGGGGGGACGAGCAGTACTTC.